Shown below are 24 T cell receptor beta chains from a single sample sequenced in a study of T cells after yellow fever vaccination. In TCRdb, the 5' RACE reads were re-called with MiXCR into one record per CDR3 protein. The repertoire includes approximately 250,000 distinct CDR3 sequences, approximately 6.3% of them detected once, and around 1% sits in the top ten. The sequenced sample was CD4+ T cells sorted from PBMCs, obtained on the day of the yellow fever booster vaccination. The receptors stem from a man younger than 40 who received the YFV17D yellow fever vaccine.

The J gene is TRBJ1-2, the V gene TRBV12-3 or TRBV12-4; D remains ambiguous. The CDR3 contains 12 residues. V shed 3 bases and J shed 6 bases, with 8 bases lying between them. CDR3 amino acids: CASSFTSDGYTF. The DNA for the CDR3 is TGTGCCAGCAGTTTCACATCGGATGGCTACACCTTC.

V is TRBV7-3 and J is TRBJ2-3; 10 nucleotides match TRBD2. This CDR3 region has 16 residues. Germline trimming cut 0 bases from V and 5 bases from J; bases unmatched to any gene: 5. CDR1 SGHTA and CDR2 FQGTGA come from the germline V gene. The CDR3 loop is CASSLTLAGDVDTQYF. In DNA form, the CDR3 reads TGTGCCAGCAGCTTAACGCTAGCGGGAGACGTAGATACGCAGTATTTT. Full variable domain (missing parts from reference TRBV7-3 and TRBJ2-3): GAGVSQTPSNKVTEKGKYVELRCDPISGHTALYWYRQSLGQGPEFLIYFQGTGAADDSGLPNDRFFAVRPEGSVSTLKIQRTERGDSAVYLCASSLTLAGDVDTQYFGPGTRLTVL.

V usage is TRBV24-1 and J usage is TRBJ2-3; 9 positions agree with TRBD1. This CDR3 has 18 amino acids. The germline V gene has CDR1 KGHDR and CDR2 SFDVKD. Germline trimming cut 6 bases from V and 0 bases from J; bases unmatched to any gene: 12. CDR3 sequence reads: CATSTSHGTGTSTDTQYF. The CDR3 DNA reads TGTGCCACCAGTACTTCTCACGGGACAGGGACTAGCACAGATACGCAGTATTTT.

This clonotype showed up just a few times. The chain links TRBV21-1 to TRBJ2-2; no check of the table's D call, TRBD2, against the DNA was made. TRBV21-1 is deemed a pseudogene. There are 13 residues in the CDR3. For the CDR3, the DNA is TGTGCCGCGGGGCGGGAGTGTCCCGGGGAGCTGTTTTTT. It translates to CAAGRECPGELFF.

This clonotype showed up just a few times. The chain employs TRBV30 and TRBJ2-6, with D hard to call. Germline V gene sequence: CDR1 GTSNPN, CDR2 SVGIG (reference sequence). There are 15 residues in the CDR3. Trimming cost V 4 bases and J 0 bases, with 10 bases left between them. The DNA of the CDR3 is TGTGCCTGGAAGAGAGACATCTCTGGGGCCAACGTCCTGACTTTC. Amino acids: CAWKRDISGANVLTF.

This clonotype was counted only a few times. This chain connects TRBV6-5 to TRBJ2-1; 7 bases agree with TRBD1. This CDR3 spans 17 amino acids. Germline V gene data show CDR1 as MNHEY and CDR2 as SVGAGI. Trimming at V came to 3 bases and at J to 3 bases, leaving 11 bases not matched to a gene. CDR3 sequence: CASSYRPTGKVYNEQFF. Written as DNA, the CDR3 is TGTGCCAGCAGTTATAGACCGACAGGGAAGGTCTACAATGAGCAGTTCTTC.

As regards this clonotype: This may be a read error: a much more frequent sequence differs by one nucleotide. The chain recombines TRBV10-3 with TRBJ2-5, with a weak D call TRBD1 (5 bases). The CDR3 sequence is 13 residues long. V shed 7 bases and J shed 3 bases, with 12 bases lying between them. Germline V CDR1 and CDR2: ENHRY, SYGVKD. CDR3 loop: CAIKGIGEETQYF. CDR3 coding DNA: TGTGCCATCAAAGGGATAGGGGAAGAGACCCAGTACTTC.

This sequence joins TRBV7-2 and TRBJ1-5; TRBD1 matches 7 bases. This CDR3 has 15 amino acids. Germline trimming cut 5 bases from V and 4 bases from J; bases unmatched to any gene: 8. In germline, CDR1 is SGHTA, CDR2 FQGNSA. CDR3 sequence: CASSLGQVGNQPQHF. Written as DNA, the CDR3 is TGTGCCAGCAGCCTAGGACAGGTGGGGAATCAGCCCCAGCATTTT.

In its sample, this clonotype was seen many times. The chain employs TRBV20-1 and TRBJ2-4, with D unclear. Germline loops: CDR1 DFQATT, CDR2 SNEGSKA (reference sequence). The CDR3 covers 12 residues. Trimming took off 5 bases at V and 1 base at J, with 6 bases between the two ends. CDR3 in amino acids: CSALKAKNIQYF. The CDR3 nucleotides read TGCAGTGCTCTGAAGGCCAAAAACATTCAGTACTTC.

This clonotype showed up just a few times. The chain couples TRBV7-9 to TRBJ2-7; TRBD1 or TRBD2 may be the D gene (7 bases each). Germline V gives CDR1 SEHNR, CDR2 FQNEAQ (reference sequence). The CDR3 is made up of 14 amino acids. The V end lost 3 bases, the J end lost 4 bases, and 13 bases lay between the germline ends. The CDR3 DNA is TGTGCCAGCAGCTTCAGACAGGGAGGGTACGAGCAGTACTTC. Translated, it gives CASSFRQGGYEQYF.

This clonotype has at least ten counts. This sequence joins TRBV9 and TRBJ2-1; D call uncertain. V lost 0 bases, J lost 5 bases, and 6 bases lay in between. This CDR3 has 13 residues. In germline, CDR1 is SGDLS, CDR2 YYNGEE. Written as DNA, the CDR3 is TGTGCCAGCAGCGTAGGGCTCCACAATGAGCAGTTCTTC. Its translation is CASSVGLHNEQFF.

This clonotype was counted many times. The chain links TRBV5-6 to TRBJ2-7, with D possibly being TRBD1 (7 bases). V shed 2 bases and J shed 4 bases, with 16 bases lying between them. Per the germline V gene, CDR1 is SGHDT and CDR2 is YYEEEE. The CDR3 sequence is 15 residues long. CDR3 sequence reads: CASSLAPGGGYEQYF. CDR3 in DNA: TGTGCCAGCAGCTTAGCCCCAGGGGGAGGTTACGAGCAGTACTTC.

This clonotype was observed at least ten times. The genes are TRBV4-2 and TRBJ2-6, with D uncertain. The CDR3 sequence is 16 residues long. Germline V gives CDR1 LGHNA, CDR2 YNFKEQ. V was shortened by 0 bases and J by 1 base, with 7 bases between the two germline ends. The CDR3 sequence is CASSQERVSGANVLTF. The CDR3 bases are TGTGCCAGCAGCCAAGAAAGAGTATCTGGGGCCAACGTCCTGACTTTC.

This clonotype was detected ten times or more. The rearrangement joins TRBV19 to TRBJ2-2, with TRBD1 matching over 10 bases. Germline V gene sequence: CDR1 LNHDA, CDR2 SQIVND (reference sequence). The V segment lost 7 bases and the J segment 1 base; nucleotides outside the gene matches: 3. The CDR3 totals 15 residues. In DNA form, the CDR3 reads TGTGCCAGTACCCGGACAGGGGGGAACACCGGGGAGCTGTTTTTT. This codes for CASTRTGGNTGELFF.

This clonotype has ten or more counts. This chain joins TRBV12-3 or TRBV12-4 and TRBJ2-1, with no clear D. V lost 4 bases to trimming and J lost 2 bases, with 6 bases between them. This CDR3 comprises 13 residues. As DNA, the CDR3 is TGTGCCAGCAGTTCCCTCCCCTACAATGAGCAGTTCTTC. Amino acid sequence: CASSSLPYNEQFF.

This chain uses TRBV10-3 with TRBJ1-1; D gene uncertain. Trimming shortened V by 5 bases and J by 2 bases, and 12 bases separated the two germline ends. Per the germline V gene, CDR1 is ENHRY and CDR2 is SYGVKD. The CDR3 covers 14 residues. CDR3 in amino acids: CAISSVRVNTEAFF. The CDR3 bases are TGTGCCATCAGTTCAGTGAGGGTTAACACTGAAGCTTTCTTT.

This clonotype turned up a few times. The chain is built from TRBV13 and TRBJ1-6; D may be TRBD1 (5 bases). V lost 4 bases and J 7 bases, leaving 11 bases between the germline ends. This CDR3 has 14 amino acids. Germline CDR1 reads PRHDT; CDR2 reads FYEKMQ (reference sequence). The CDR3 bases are TGTGCCAGCAGCTCGGCACAGGCCAATTCACCCCTCCACTTT. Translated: CASSSAQANSPLHF.

In DNA, the CDR3 is TGTGCCACCAGCAGAGGACTAGCGGCTATCACAGATACGCAGTATTTT. Encoded protein: CATSRGLAAITDTQYF. The rearrangement links TRBV15 to TRBJ2-3, with 9 bases that match TRBD2. The V gene end was trimmed by 1 base and the J gene end by 2 bases; junction bases not matched to a gene: 4. The CDR3 is 16 residues long. Germline V gives CDR1 LNHNV, CDR2 YYDKDF (reference sequence).

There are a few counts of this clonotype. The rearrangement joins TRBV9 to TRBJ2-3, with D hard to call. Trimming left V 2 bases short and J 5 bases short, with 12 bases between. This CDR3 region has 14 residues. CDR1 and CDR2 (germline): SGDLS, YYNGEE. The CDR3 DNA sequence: TGTGCCAGCAGCGTCCAGACACCGGTAGATACGCAGTATTTT. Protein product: CASSVQTPVDTQYF. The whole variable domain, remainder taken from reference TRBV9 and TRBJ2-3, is DSGVTQTPKHLITATGQRVTLRCSPRSGDLSVYWYQQSLDQGLQFLIQYYNGEERAKGNILERFSAQQFPDLHSELNLSSLELGDSALYFCASSVQTPVDTQYFGPGTRLTVL.

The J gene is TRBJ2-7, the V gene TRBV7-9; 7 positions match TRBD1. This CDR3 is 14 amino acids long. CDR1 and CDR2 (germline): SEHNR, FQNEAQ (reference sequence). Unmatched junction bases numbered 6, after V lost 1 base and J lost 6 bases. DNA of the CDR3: TGTGCCAGCAGCTTAGGGACAGGTCACTCCGAGCAGTACTTC. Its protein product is CASSLGTGHSEQYF.

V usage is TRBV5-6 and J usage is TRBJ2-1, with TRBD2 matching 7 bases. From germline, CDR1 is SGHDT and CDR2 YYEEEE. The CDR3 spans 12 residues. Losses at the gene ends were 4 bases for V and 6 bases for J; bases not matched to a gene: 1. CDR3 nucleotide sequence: TGTGCCAGCAGCCGGACTAGCAATGAGCAGTTCTTC. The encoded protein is CASSRTSNEQFF.

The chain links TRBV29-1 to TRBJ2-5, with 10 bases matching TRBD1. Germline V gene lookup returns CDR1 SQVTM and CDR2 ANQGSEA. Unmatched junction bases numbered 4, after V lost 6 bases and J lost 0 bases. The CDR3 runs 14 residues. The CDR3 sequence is CSVAGQGDQETQYF. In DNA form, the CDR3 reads TGCAGCGTCGCTGGACAGGGGGACCAAGAGACCCAGTACTTC.

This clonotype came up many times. In DNA, the CDR3 is TGTGCCAGCAGCCTTTGGAGCGGTACCTACAATGAGCAGTTCTTC. Encoded protein: CASSLWSGTYNEQFF. This rearrangement joins TRBV28 to TRBJ2-1; a possible D gene is TRBD2 (5 bases). V lost 6 bases and J 2 bases, leaving 14 bases between the germline ends. CDR1 and CDR2 (germline): MDHEN, SYDVKM. The CDR3 contains 15 residues.

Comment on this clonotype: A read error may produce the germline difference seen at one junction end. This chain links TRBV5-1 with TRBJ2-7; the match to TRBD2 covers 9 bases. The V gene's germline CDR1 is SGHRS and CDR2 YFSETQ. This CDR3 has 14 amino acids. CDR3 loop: CASSLLAGDYEKYF. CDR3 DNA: TGCGCCAGCAGCTTGTTAGCGGGAGACTACGAGAAGTACTTC.